This T cell receptor beta chain is drawn from a study of blood T cell repertoires in COVID-19. The table came from immunoSEQ multiplex PCR; TCRdb's copy has only in-frame clones and leaves some out. The table lists roughly 290,000 clones, around nine tenths of them singletons. Only one count was recorded for this clone. The CDR3 has 13 residues. Germline values: CDR1 SQVTM, CDR2 ANQGSEA. With V trimmed by 6 bases and J by 3 bases, 4 bases remained unmatched. This sequence was found in a woman aged 40 to 50 who had recovered from COVID-19. The sequencing sample was made of PBMCs or T cells enriched from blood (not recorded which). The V and J genes are TRBV29-1 and TRBJ2-1, with 8 bases that match TRBD2. The CDR3 nucleotides read TGCAGCGTCGGGAGGGGCTACTACAATGAGCAGTTCTTC. It yields the protein CSVGRGYYNEQFF.